The text below deals with one TCR beta chain. The sample is drawn from a study of blood T cell repertoires in COVID-19. Trimming stripped 0 bases from V and 8 bases from J, with 10 bases between. Germline assignment: CDR1 LNHDA and CDR2 SQIVND (reference sequence). This CDR3 spans 14 amino acids. This table comes from immunoSEQ multiplex PCR, and its TCRdb copy is limited to in-frame clones, with some not included. The table includes about 110,000 clones, around 85% detected once. What was sequenced was peripheral blood. V usage is TRBV19 and J usage is TRBJ2-2; D is perhaps TRBD1 (5 bases). This receptor was obtained from an older woman with COVID-19, enrolled during active disease. The CDR3: CASSIDRDLGELFF. The CDR3 DNA reads as TGTGCCAGTAGTATAGACAGGGATTTGGGGGAGCTGTTTTTT.